The 18 T cell receptor beta chains below all came from one sample that was sequenced in a study of OX40 agonist ivuxolimab in advanced cancers. Generated by immunoSEQ multiplex PCR, the TCRdb table keeps only in-frame clones and is missing some. The data show 50,000 to 70,000 clones, around four fifths seen once. Sequenced here: CD4+ or CD8+ T cells sorted from blood, sampled in a trial of the OX40 agonist ivuxolimab. The source of these receptors is an adult with an advanced solid tumor such as melanoma, head and neck, liver or kidney cancer.

This chain uses TRBV9 with TRBJ2-3, with D possibly called TRBD1 or TRBD2 (7 bases each). The CDR3 has 17 amino acids. In germline, CDR1 is SGDLS, CDR2 YYNGEE. The ends were cut back, 1 base at V and 0 bases at J, with 15 bases in the middle. The CDR3 DNA reads TGTGCCAGCAGCGTAAGGGGGCGGGGGCCTAGCACAGATACGCAGTATTTT. Amino acid sequence: CASSVRGRGPSTDTQYF.

Remarks on this clone: Other DNA sequences from this sample encode an identical CDR3 as well. The rearrangement joins TRBV9 to TRBJ2-2; TRBD2 might be the D (5 bases). Germline V gives CDR1 SGDLS, CDR2 YYNGEE. CDR3 size: 15 residues. V was clipped by 0 bases and J by 2 bases, with 8 bases between them. CDR3 sequence reads: CASSVAGTNTGELFF. The CDR3 coding sequence is TGTGCCAGCAGCGTAGCGGGAACAAACACCGGGGAGCTGTTTTTT. The full variable domain, its missing parts supplied by reference TRBV9 and TRBJ2-2, is DSGVTQTPKHLITATGQRVTLRCSPRSGDLSVYWYQQSLDQGLQFLIQYYNGEERAKGNILERFSAQQFPDLHSELNLSSLELGDSALYFCASSVAGTNTGELFFGEGSRLTVL.

As to this clone: In the same sample, other DNA sequences code for this CDR3. This chain's CDR3 is CASTPAGVTYEQYF. CDR3 coding DNA: TGCGCCAGCACCCCCGCGGGAGTCACCTACGAGCAGTACTTC. The V and J genes are TRBV5-1 and TRBJ2-7; 7 positions agree with TRBD2. The CDR3 is 14 amino acids. Germline V lookup: CDR1 SGHRS, CDR2 YFSETQ. V trimming: 6 bases; J trimming: 2 bases; junction bases outside the gene matches: 8.

The chain couples TRBV9 to TRBJ2-1; 7 bases map to TRBD2. The CDR3 is 15 residues long. Germline CDR1 is SGDLS and CDR2 is YYNGEE. Trimming took 3 bases from V and 2 from J; bases not matched to a gene: 5. CDR3 DNA: TGTGCCAGCAGCGAGCGGGACGGTACCTACAATGAGCAGTTCTTC. It is translated as CASSERDGTYNEQFF. Variable domain in full (rest from reference TRBV9 and TRBJ2-1): DSGVTQTPKHLITATGQRVTLRCSPRSGDLSVYWYQQSLDQGLQFLIQYYNGEERAKGNILERFSAQQFPDLHSELNLSSLELGDSALYFCASSERDGTYNEQFFGPGTRLTVL.

The chain combines TRBV25-1 with TRBJ2-3; the match to TRBD1 covers 8 bases. This CDR3 has 14 residues. CDR1 is MGHDK, CDR2 SYGVNS, per germline. After removal of 4 bases from V and 6 bases from J, the junction contained 6 bases not matched to a gene. CDR3 coding DNA: TGTGCCAGCAGTGGTCAGACAGGGGAGGATACGCAGTATTTT. Residues: CASSGQTGEDTQYF.

V and J are TRBV29-1 and TRBJ2-3; D is perhaps TRBD1 or TRBD2 (5 bases each). Trimming took 5 bases from V and 3 from J, leaving 21 bases between them. The CDR3 contains 16 residues. Germline CDR1 SQVTM, CDR2 ANQGSEA. CDR3 in amino acids: CSVLGTGSFLTDTQYF. CDR3 in DNA: TGCAGCGTTCTCGGGACCGGATCCTTTCTAACAGATACGCAGTATTTT.

The V and J genes are TRBV20-1 and TRBJ2-5, with D perhaps matching TRBD1 (6 bases). Germline V gene lookup returns CDR1 DFQATT and CDR2 SNEGSKA (reference sequence). The CDR3 runs 11 residues. Trimming removed 6 bases from V and 5 bases from J, with 10 bases in between. CDR3 amino acids: CSATGMETQYF. The CDR3 DNA sequence: TGCAGTGCAACAGGGATGGAGACCCAGTACTTC.

The chain joins TRBV4-1 to TRBJ1-1, with 7 bases fitting TRBD1. Germline CDR1 and CDR2: MGHRA and YSYEKL. CDR3 length equals 14 residues. With 4 bases clipped from V and 7 bases from J, the junction kept 9 bases outside the gene matches. The CDR3 here is CASSRVQGQDEAFF. In nucleotides, the CDR3 is TGCGCCAGCAGCCGAGTACAGGGGCAGGATGAAGCTTTCTTT.

The chain combines TRBV6-6 with TRBJ1-1; tentatively, D is TRBD1 (5 bases). Germline V gives CDR1 MNHNY, CDR2 SVGAGI (reference sequence). Trimming stripped 5 bases from V and 7 bases from J, with 20 bases between. The CDR3 runs 15 residues. In DNA, the CDR3 is TGTGCCAGCAGTCCGCTCCGGCCCGGGGGGGTTGAAGCTTTCTTT. This codes for CASSPLRPGGVEAFF.

The chain uses TRBV5-1 and TRBJ2-5, with 8 bases identical to TRBD1. The junction had 9 bases not matched to a gene; V was cut back by 0 bases and J by 2 bases. Germline assignment: CDR1 SGHRS and CDR2 YFSETQ. The CDR3 totals 17 residues. The CDR3 spells CASSLGTSGGKQETQYF. The DNA for the CDR3 is TGCGCCAGCAGCTTGGGAACCTCAGGGGGCAAGCAAGAGACCCAGTACTTC.

The chain is built from TRBV29-1 and TRBJ2-5, with a tentative D call TRBD1 (5 bases). The germline V and J ends were trimmed by 3 bases and 5 bases, with 10 bases remaining between them. The CDR3 is 12 amino acids. The germline gives CDR1 SQVTM, CDR2 ANQGSEA. CDR3 loop: CSVEGPGETQYF. The CDR3 DNA follows: TGCAGCGTTGAGGGGCCCGGGGAGACCCAGTACTTC.

The gene calls are TRBV30 and TRBJ2-7; 10 nucleotides align to TRBD2. This CDR3 spans 15 amino acids. With 1 base clipped from V and 3 bases from J, the junction kept 6 bases outside the gene matches. Germline V gene data show CDR1 as GTSNPN and CDR2 as SVGIG (reference sequence). CDR3 DNA: TGTGCCTGGAGTGAAGCGGGGGGGCCCTTCTACGAGCAGTACTTC. Residues: CAWSEAGGPFYEQYF.

The DNA for the CDR3 is TGCGCCACCCTTACCGGGGTAGCGAAAAACATTCAGTACTTC. It yields the protein CATLTGVAKNIQYF. The chain joins TRBV10-2 to TRBJ2-4; a weak D match, TRBD2 (5 bases). CDR3 size: 14 residues. Trimming removed 10 bases at V and 4 bases at J, with 17 bases between. CDR1 is WSHSY, CDR2 SAAADI, per germline.

The count of this clone is one. DNA of the CDR3: TGCAGCGTTGAGCTCACTAGCGGGATACGTTTGGAGACCCAGTACTTC. Amino acids: CSVELTSGIRLETQYF. The rearrangement links TRBV29-1 to TRBJ2-5, with TRBD2 identical over 10 bases. V was pared by 3 bases and J by 5 bases, with 12 bases of the junction left unmatched. The CDR3 extends over 16 amino acids. Germline loops: CDR1 SQVTM, CDR2 ANQGSEA.

The V gene is TRBV2, the J gene TRBJ2-1, with 7 bases lining up with TRBD2. Trimming at V came to 6 bases and at J to 5 bases, leaving 16 bases not matched to a gene. CDR3 size: 17 residues. The germline gives CDR1 SNHLY, CDR2 FYNNEI. The DNA for the CDR3 is TGTGCCAGCAGGGGGCCAATCGAGCGGGATCCCCACAATGAGCAGTTCTTC. This encodes CASRGPIERDPHNEQFF. Variable domain in full (rest from reference TRBV2 and TRBJ2-1): EPEVTQTPSHQVTQMGQEVILRCVPISNHLYFYWYRQILGQKVEFLVSFYNNEISEKSEIFDDQFSVERPDGSNFTLKIRSTKLEDSAMYFCASRGPIERDPHNEQFFGPGTRLTVL.

This chain connects TRBV5-1 to TRBJ2-2; 8 positions agree with TRBD1. Germline CDR1 SGHRS, CDR2 YFSETQ. This CDR3 comprises 15 residues. Trimming took 3 bases from V and 4 from J; bases not matched to a gene: 5. The DNA for the CDR3 is TGCGCCAGCAGCTGGGGGACAGGCTTCACCGGGGAGCTGTTTTTT. Translation: CASSWGTGFTGELFF.

V gene TRBV18 combines with J gene TRBJ2-3; D not certain. The V gene lost 0 bases and the J gene lost 0 bases, with 13 bases spanning the gap. CDR1 is KGHSH and CDR2 is LQKENI in the germline V gene. The CDR3 runs to 17 residues. The CDR3 loop is CASSPPGGASSTDTQYF. CDR3 DNA sequence: TGTGCCAGCTCACCACCGGGCGGCGCCAGTAGCACAGATACGCAGTATTTT.

The chain links TRBV18 to TRBJ1-6; D is unresolved. Germline CDR1 is KGHSH and CDR2 is LQKENI. This CDR3 has 15 amino acids. V was trimmed by 2 bases and J by 7 bases, leaving 12 bases between them. CDR3 bases: TGTGCCAGCTCACCAGGAGGGCAGGTGAATTCACCCCTCCACTTT. This codes for CASSPGGQVNSPLHF.